This T cell receptor beta chain was captured by sequencing in a study of beta chain features in type 1 diabetes. Overall study: The study found patients and healthy donors alike in age, gender and cell yields. Findings and caveats of the study: The study found moderately but significantly shorter TCRB CDR3s in all four CD4+ subsets of Type 1 diabetes patients. With patients and controls alike, PCR might favor shorter templates to an equal degree.

In the case of this clone: Its cognate antigen is unknown.

CDR3 length: 16 amino acids. Reverse transcription of all isolated RNA meant that expressed TCRB transcripts were sequenced. Measured with immunoSEQ multiplex PCR; TCRdb has only the in-frame clones, and not every one. The repertoire holds tens of thousands of clones, with about 64% as singletons. The J gene is TRBJ2-2, the V gene TRBV21-1; the table names TRBD2, a call not compared with the DNA. TRBV21-1 is annotated as a pseudogene. This clonotype was obtained from a woman aged 25 to 39 with type 1 diabetes. The specimen sequenced was stem cell memory CD4+ T cells from blood. The DNA for the CDR3 is TGTGCCAGCAGCCCGACTAGCGGGGGAAACACCGGGGAGCTGTTTTTT. It is translated as CASSPTSGGNTGELFF.